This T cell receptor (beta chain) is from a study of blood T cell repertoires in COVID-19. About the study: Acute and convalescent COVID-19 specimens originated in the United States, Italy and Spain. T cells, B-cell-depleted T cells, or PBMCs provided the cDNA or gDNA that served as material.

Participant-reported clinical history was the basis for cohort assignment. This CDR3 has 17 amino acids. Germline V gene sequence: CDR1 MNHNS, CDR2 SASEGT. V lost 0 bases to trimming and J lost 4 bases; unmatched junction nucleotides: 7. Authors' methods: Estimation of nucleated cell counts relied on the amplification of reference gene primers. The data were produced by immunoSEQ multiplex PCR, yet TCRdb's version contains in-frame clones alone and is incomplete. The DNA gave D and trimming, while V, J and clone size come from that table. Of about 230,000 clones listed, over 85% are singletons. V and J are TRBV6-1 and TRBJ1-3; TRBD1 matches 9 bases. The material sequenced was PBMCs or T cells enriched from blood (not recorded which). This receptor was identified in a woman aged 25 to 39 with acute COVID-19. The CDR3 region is CASSEAMGQGRGNTIYF. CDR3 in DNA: TGTGCCAGCAGTGAAGCGATGGGACAGGGAAGAGGAAACACCATATATTTT.